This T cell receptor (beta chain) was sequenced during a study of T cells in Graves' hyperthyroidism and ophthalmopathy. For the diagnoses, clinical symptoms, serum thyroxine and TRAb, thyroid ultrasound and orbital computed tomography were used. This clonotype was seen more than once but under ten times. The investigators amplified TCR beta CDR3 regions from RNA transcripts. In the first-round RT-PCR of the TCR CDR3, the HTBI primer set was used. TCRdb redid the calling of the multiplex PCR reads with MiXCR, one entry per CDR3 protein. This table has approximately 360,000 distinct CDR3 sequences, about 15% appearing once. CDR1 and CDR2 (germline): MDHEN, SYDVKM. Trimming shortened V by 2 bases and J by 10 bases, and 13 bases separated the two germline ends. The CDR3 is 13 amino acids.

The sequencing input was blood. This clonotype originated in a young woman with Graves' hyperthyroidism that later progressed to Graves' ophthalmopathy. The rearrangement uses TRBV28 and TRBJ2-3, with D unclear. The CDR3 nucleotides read TGTGCCAGCAGTTTAATATCCCTGATTGCGCAGTATTTT. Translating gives CASSLISLIAQYF.